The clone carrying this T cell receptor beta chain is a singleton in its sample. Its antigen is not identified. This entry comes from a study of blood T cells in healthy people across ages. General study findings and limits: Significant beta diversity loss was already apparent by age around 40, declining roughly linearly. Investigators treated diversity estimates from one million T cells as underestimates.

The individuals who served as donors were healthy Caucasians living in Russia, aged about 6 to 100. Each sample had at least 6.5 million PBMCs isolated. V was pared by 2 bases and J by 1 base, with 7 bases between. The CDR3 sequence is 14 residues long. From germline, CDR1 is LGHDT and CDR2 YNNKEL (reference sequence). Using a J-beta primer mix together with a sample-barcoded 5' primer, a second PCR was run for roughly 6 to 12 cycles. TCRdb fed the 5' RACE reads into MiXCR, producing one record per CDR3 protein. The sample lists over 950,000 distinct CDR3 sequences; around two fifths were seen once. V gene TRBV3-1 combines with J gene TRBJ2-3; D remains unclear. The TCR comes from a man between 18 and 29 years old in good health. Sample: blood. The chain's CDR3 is CASSQRARTDTQYF. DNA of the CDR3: TGTGCCAGCAGCCAAAGGGCCCGCACAGATACGCAGTATTTT.